These T cell receptor beta chains were read from a single sample in a study of T-cell reconstitution after alpha-beta-depleted transplantation in children. TCRdb reanalysed the PCR reads using MiXCR and keeps one entry per CDR3 protein. There are approximately 270,000 distinct CDR3 sequences in the sample; about a tenth occur only once, and 9.5% to 13% lies in the top ten. The source material was PBMCs from the stem cell graft donor, sampled from the stem cell graft. The receptors stem from a human donor who donated a stem cell graft to a child with SCID. Each CDR3 is given with its conserved first and last residue. The order of the fields is J gene, V gene, CDR3 protein.

j_call: TRBJ1-5
v_call: TRBV12-3/TRBV12-4
cdr3_aa: CASSLGQGVGNQPQHF

j_call: TRBJ2-7
v_call: TRBV9
cdr3_aa: CASSQTSSYEQYF

j_call: TRBJ1-1
v_call: TRBV5-1
cdr3_aa: CASSSGGREITEAFF

j_call: TRBJ2-3
v_call: TRBV25-1
cdr3_aa: CASSAGRTGTVTDTQYF

j_call: TRBJ2-3
v_call: TRBV5-1
cdr3_aa: CASSLVAGTRFADTQYF

j_call: TRBJ2-1
v_call: TRBV5-6
cdr3_aa: CASSLSGYSYNEQFF

j_call: TRBJ2-5
v_call: TRBV5-1
cdr3_aa: CASSLQGERQETQYF

j_call: TRBJ1-2
v_call: TRBV6-2/TRBV6-3
cdr3_aa: CASSSGQNGYTF

j_call: TRBJ2-5
v_call: TRBV2
cdr3_aa: CASKLAEETQYF

j_call: TRBJ1-2
v_call: TRBV6-1
cdr3_aa: CASHGQFNYGYTF

j_call: TRBJ1-1
v_call: TRBV5-1
cdr3_aa: CASSPERTGNTEAFF

j_call: TRBJ2-7
v_call: TRBV4-1
cdr3_aa: CASSQERQGSSYEQYF

j_call: TRBJ2-3
v_call: TRBV12-3/TRBV12-4
cdr3_aa: CASRPGQGRTDTQYF

j_call: TRBJ2-6
v_call: TRBV3-1
cdr3_aa: CASSQCDTNSGANVLTF

j_call: TRBJ2-7
v_call: TRBV12-3/TRBV12-4
cdr3_aa: CASSLGSTSYEQYF

j_call: TRBJ2-1
v_call: TRBV5-1
cdr3_aa: CASSLRDTQFF

j_call: TRBJ1-4
v_call: TRBV12-3/TRBV12-4
cdr3_aa: CASTLGQLNGEKLFF

j_call: TRBJ1-2
v_call: TRBV5-1
cdr3_aa: CASRPTPDSRNGYTF

j_call: TRBJ1-3
v_call: TRBV7-2
cdr3_aa: CASSLLSGTGNTIYF

j_call: TRBJ2-5
v_call: TRBV2
cdr3_aa: CASSTRRDSTQETQYF

j_call: TRBJ2-7
v_call: TRBV19
cdr3_aa: CASSPLPNRAYEQYF

j_call: TRBJ2-3
v_call: TRBV20-1
cdr3_aa: CSARARLPTGTDTQYF

j_call: TRBJ2-7
v_call: TRBV20-1
cdr3_aa: CSASLGQGRREQYF

j_call: TRBJ2-7
v_call: TRBV20-1
cdr3_aa: CSARSQDRLPYEQYF

j_call: TRBJ2-7
v_call: TRBV12-5
cdr3_aa: CASAEDRVEQYF

j_call: TRBJ2-1
v_call: TRBV20-1
cdr3_aa: CSARDPGQSYNEQFF

j_call: TRBJ2-1
v_call: TRBV6-1
cdr3_aa: CASRQNTYNEQFF

j_call: TRBJ2-2
v_call: TRBV9
cdr3_aa: CASSVDLQGIAGELFF

j_call: TRBJ2-7
v_call: TRBV20-1
cdr3_aa: CSARDRDRGDLYEQYF

j_call: TRBJ2-7
v_call: TRBV19
cdr3_aa: CASSSGPPCEQYF

j_call: TRBJ2-3
v_call: TRBV6-5
cdr3_aa: CASSYGLAGDTDTQYF

j_call: TRBJ2-1
v_call: TRBV11-2
cdr3_aa: CASSTDGRSYNEQFF

j_call: TRBJ1-2
v_call: TRBV12-3/TRBV12-4
cdr3_aa: CASSRKTGTGYGYTF

j_call: TRBJ2-1
v_call: TRBV6-5
cdr3_aa: CASSYSSGDYNEQFF

j_call: TRBJ2-5
v_call: TRBV20-1
cdr3_aa: CSASWEGALETQYF

j_call: TRBJ2-5
v_call: TRBV29-1
cdr3_aa: CSVETRETQYF

j_call: TRBJ2-7
v_call: TRBV7-3
cdr3_aa: CASSLAPGGDYEQYF

j_call: TRBJ2-1
v_call: TRBV7-6
cdr3_aa: CASSLAPPSGSYNEQFF

j_call: TRBJ2-7
v_call: TRBV5-1
cdr3_aa: CASSVGLINYEQYF

j_call: TRBJ2-3
v_call: TRBV5-6
cdr3_aa: CASSPGGRDTQYF

j_call: TRBJ2-7
v_call: TRBV4-1
cdr3_aa: CASSQDSRAYEQYF

j_call: TRBJ2-7
v_call: TRBV12-3/TRBV12-4
cdr3_aa: CASSPRSGGEQYF

j_call: TRBJ2-1
v_call: TRBV20-1
cdr3_aa: CSAYQGGQTNEQFF

j_call: TRBJ2-3
v_call: TRBV7-9
cdr3_aa: CASSLTDRGTDTQYF

j_call: TRBJ1-2
v_call: TRBV12-3/TRBV12-4
cdr3_aa: CASSSGQGFSCTF